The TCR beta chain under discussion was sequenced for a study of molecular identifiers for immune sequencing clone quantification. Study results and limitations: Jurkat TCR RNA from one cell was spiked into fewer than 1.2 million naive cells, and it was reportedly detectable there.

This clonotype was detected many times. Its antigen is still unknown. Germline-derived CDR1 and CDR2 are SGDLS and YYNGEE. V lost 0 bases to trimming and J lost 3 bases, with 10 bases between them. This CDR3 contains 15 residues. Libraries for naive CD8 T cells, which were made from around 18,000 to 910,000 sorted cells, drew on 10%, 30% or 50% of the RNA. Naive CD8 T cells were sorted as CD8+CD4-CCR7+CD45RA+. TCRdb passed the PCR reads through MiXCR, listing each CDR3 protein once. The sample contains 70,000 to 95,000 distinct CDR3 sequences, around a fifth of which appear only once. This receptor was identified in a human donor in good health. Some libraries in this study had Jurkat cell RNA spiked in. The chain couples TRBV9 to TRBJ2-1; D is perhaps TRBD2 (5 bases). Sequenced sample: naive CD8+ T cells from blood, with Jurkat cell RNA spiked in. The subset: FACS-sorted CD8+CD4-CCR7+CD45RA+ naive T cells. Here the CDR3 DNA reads TGTGCCAGCAGCGTAGGGATTAGCGACTACAATGAGCAGTTCTTC. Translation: CASSVGISDYNEQFF.